This TCR beta chain is from a study of blood T cell repertoires in COVID-19. Overall study: Material from acute and convalescent COVID-19 was sourced from the United States, Italy and Spain. The cDNA or gDNA used as material had been derived from T cells, B-cell-depleted T cells, or PBMCs.

Per the original methods: By means of reference gene primer amplification, nucleated cell counts were estimated. The table came from immunoSEQ multiplex PCR; TCRdb's copy has only in-frame clones and leaves some out. The V and J calls and clone size come from that table; D and trimming were worked out from the DNA. The sample lists roughly 280,000 clones; roughly 86% were seen once. Trimming stripped 0 bases from V and 0 bases from J, with 14 bases between. The CDR3 length is 17 residues. The chain employs TRBV23-1 and TRBJ2-5, with D tentatively TRBD1 (6 bases). TRBV23-1 is an ORF; its function is uncertain. This clonotype was sampled from a man aged 35-49 years with active or convalescent COVID-19. Material: peripheral blood. The CDR3 loop reads CASSQSPPGHYQETQYF. The CDR3 DNA sequence: TGCGCCAGCAGTCAATCCCCCCCGGGACATTACCAAGAGACCCAGTACTTC.